Listed here are 18 T cell receptor beta chains from one sample, sequenced in a study of cytomegalovirus exposure and HLA in healthy donors. 13 Jbeta primers and 60 Vbeta primers were used for the PCR. TCRdb's table, derived via immunoSEQ multiplex PCR, lists solely in-frame clones and lacks some. The sample lists 100,000 to 150,000 clones, about 79% occurring once. The sequenced sample consisted of PBMCs. Every receptor here comes from a woman between 45 and 60 years old in good health and CMV-seronegative.

This chain uses TRBV27 with TRBJ2-1, with a possible D match to TRBD2 (7 bases). The germline V and J ends were trimmed by 7 bases and 6 bases, with 22 bases remaining between them. The CDR3 spans 16 residues. Germline lookup yields CDR1 MNHEY and CDR2 SMNVEV (reference sequence). CDR3 sequence reads: CASTPVRAGGPNEQFF. CDR3 in DNA: TGTGCCAGCACCCCAGTGCGGGCCGGGGGGCCCAATGAGCAGTTCTTC.

Only a few counts were recorded for this clone. The chain recombines TRBV28 with TRBJ1-3; no clear D. This CDR3 has 14 amino acids. Between the trimmed V and J ends, which lost 5 bases and 2 bases, there was a span of 10 bases. The germline CDR1 and CDR2 sequences are MDHEN and SYDVKM. For the CDR3, the DNA is TGTGCCAGCAGTATCGCTCTAGCTGGAAACACCATATATTTT. This encodes CASSIALAGNTIYF.

This chain links TRBV5-6 with TRBJ2-2; the D is unclear. Germline V lookup: CDR1 SGHDT, CDR2 YYEEEE. With 5 bases removed from V and 6 bases from J, the gap between germline ends came to 11 bases. CDR3 length equals 13 residues. The CDR3 loop reads CASRLIRSGELFF. Here the CDR3 DNA reads TGTGCCAGCAGACTCATTCGGTCCGGGGAGCTGTTTTTT.

This clone has just a few counts. This chain uses TRBV9 with TRBJ2-2; tentative D call: TRBD1 (7 bases). Trimming pared 0 bases from V and 1 base from J, leaving 13 bases between. The CDR3 sequence is 17 residues long. Germline assignment: CDR1 SGDLS and CDR2 YYNGEE. In nucleotides, the CDR3 is TGTGCCAGCAGCGTAGAAGTTCAGGGGGGGAACACCGGGGAGCTGTTTTTT. This gives the protein CASSVEVQGGNTGELFF.

The CDR3 sequence: CASRTSVSSYEQYF. The CDR3 nucleotides read TGCGCCAGCAGAACCTCCGTTAGCTCCTACGAGCAGTACTTC. The rearrangement uses TRBV10-2 and TRBJ2-5; D remains unclear. The J call may be faulty, since TRBJ2-7 better matches the DNA end. The germline V gene encodes CDR1 WSHSY and CDR2 SAAADI. This CDR3 comprises 14 residues.

J is TRBJ1-5 and V is TRBV6-5; 9 positions match TRBD1. Germline V gives CDR1 MNHEY, CDR2 SVGAGI. V lost 6 bases and J lost 6; bases outside the gene matches: 6. The length of the CDR3 is 14 residues. The CDR3 DNA sequence: TGTGCCAGCAGACGGACAGGGGCAGCTCAGCCCCAGCATTTT. It specifies CASRRTGAAQPQHF.

The chain links TRBV19 to TRBJ1-1; 7 bases are a match to TRBD1. This CDR3 has 13 amino acids. J lost 8 bases, V lost 4 bases, and 7 bases had no gene match. Germline-derived CDR1 and CDR2 are LNHDA and SQIVND (reference sequence). CDR3 protein: CASSRELTGEAFF. As DNA, the CDR3 is TGTGCCAGTAGTAGAGAGCTGACAGGGGAAGCTTTCTTT.

The rearrangement links TRBV7-9 to TRBJ1-1; 8 positions agree with TRBD1. The V gene end was trimmed by 0 bases and the J gene end by 11 bases; junction bases not matched to a gene: 14. This CDR3 region has 16 residues. In germline, CDR1 is SEHNR, CDR2 FQNEAQ (reference sequence). The CDR3 nucleotides are TGTGCCAGCAGCTTAGCGGGTTACCCGGGACAGGCTGGGGCTTTCTTT. Protein product: CASSLAGYPGQAGAFF.

This clone was counted only a few times. The V gene is TRBV9, the J gene TRBJ2-7; maybe TRBD2 (5 bases). Trimming stripped 3 bases from V and 9 bases from J, with 19 bases between. Germline loops: CDR1 SGDLS, CDR2 YYNGEE. CDR3 length equals 14 residues. The CDR3 protein is CASSESHTGFRQYF. CDR3 DNA: TGTGCCAGCAGCGAGTCCCACACGGGATTTCGGCAGTACTTC.

This chain uses TRBV18 with TRBJ1-4, with 9 bases matching TRBD1. With V trimmed by 4 bases and J by 5 bases, 2 bases remained unmatched. The CDR3 has 14 residues. Germline lookup yields CDR1 KGHSH and CDR2 LQKENI. As DNA, the CDR3 is TGTGCCAGCTCACTTGGACAGGGGAATGAAAAACTGTTTTTT. The encoded protein is CASSLGQGNEKLFF.

V is TRBV6-1 and J is TRBJ2-7; 8 positions match TRBD1. Germline V CDR1 and CDR2: MNHNS, SASEGT. This CDR3 is built from 14 residues. Trimming cost V 6 bases and J 0 bases; bases outside gene matches: 4. The DNA for the CDR3 is TGTGCCAGCAGGCCGGGACAGGCCTCCTACGAGCAGTACTTC. Its protein is CASRPGQASYEQYF.

This clone has only a few counts. The chain has TRBV6-4 and TRBJ2-3; TRBD1 matches 9 bases. Germline assignment: CDR1 MRHNA and CDR2 SNTAGT. V trimming: 3 bases; J trimming: 5 bases; junction bases outside the gene matches: 3. The CDR3 consists of 14 residues. The CDR3 DNA reads as TGTGCCAGCAGTGAAACAGGGGGCCTAGATACGCAGTATTTT. Translation gives CASSETGGLDTQYF.

J is TRBJ1-4 and V is TRBV19; D call uncertain. Trimming removed 4 bases at V and 5 bases at J, with 8 bases between. The germline V gene encodes CDR1 LNHDA and CDR2 SQIVND (reference sequence). The CDR3 is 13 residues long. CDR3 nucleotides: TGTGCCAGTAGTAAAGTCGGGAATGAAAAACTGTTTTTT. Translation gives CASSKVGNEKLFF.

V and J are TRBV6-6 and TRBJ1-2; tentatively, D is TRBD1 (6 bases). The germline V gene has CDR1 MNHNY and CDR2 SVGAGI (reference sequence). CDR3 length equals 14 residues. V lost 5 bases, J lost 2 bases, and 12 bases lay in between. CDR3: CASSHQTGNYGYTF. In DNA, the CDR3 is TGTGCCAGCAGTCACCAAACAGGGAACTATGGCTACACCTTC.

The CDR3 loop reads CASRLAGGAQETQYF. CDR3 in DNA: TGCGCCAGCCGGTTAGCGGGGGGGGCTCAAGAGACCCAGTACTTC. This sequence joins TRBV5-1 and TRBJ2-5, with TRBD2 matching over 11 bases. V lost 7 bases to trimming and J lost 2 bases; unmatched junction nucleotides: 7. Germline CDR1 and CDR2: SGHRS and YFSETQ. This CDR3 region has 15 residues.

This sequence joins TRBV10-3 and TRBJ2-7, with 11 bases matching TRBD1. The germline gives CDR1 ENHRY, CDR2 SYGVKD. The CDR3 spans 16 residues. The V segment lost 6 bases and the J segment 3 bases; nucleotides outside the gene matches: 10. The CDR3 reads CAIRAPRDRGSYEQYF. The CDR3 bases are TGTGCCATCAGAGCCCCTAGGGACAGGGGGAGCTACGAGCAGTACTTC.

DNA of the CDR3: TGTGCCAGCAGCACACTAGGACTAGCCGGCACAGATACGCAGTATTTT. Protein sequence: CASSTLGLAGTDTQYF. This chain uses TRBV7-9 with TRBJ2-3, with 8 positions matching TRBD2. Germline V gene data show CDR1 as SEHNR and CDR2 as FQNEAQ (reference sequence). The V and J ends lost 5 bases and 1 base, in that order; junction bases with no gene match: 8. The CDR3 is 16 residues long.

This sequence joins TRBV5-4 and TRBJ2-6; 8 bases align to TRBD1. The length of the CDR3 is 17 residues. Germline CDR1 SGHNT, CDR2 YYREEE (reference sequence). V shed 4 bases, J shed 3 bases, and the junction held 9 bases outside the gene matches. CDR3 sequence (DNA): TGTGCCAGCAGCCCAGGACAGGGAGTGTATGGGGCCAACGTCCTGACTTTC. Translating it yields CASSPGQGVYGANVLTF.